This T cell receptor beta chain originates from a study of blood T cell repertoires in COVID-19. Authors' data handling: Reference gene primer amplification yielded estimated nucleated cell counts. Data came from immunoSEQ multiplex PCR; TCRdb stores just in-frame clones and leaves some out. V and J calls and clone size follow that table, whereas D and trimming were derived from the DNA. The sample carries approximately 65,000 clones, roughly 80% recorded once. In germline, CDR1 is SGHKS, CDR2 YYEKEE (reference sequence). This CDR3 has 16 amino acids. Trimming at V came to 4 bases and at J to 4 bases, leaving 13 bases not matched to a gene.

This sequence joins TRBV5-5 and TRBJ1-2; 7 bases are a match to TRBD1. Sequenced material: peripheral blood. This clonotype was sampled from a human donor in a cohort sampled during active COVID-19. The CDR3 sequence: CASSPVARTGFYGYTF. DNA of the CDR3: TGTGCCAGCAGCCCCGTAGCGAGGACAGGCTTCTATGGCTACACCTTC. The whole variable domain, filled in from reference TRBV5-5 and TRBJ1-2, reads DAGVTQSPTHLIKTRGQQVTLRCSPISGHKSVSWYQQVLGQGPQFIFQYYEKEERGRGNFPDRFSARQFPNYSSELNVNALLLGDSALYLCASSPVARTGFYGYTFGSGTRLTVV.